These T cell receptor beta chains were read from a single sample in a study of T cell responses to AZD1222 COVID-19 vaccine. The assay was immunoSEQ multiplex PCR, and TCRdb's table has in-frame clones only and misses some. The sample includes some 190,000 clones, roughly 94% seen only once; the top ten take roughly 1.8%. The sample here was peripheral blood, taken 28 days after the second dose of the MenACWY control vaccine. The receptors were gathered from an adult who received the MenACWY meningococcal vaccine as a control. The CDR3 runs from the conserved cysteine through the conserved F or W. The order of the fields is J gene, D gene, CDR3 length, clone size, V gene, CDR3 protein, CDR3 DNA. A D gene is named only where the DNA matches it firmly. Some rows mark clone size as missing; the rest say once, few, many or name a class of expanded clone.

j_gene: TRBJ1-3
d_gene: .
len: 16
abundance: .
v_gene: TRBV7-2
CDR3aa: CASSLANAGNGNTIYF
CDR3nt: TGTGCCAGCAGCTTAGCGAACGCAGGCAATGGAAACACCATATATTTT

j_gene: TRBJ2-7
d_gene: TRBD2
len: 15
abundance: .
v_gene: TRBV7-8
CDR3aa: CASSLAAGVTYEQYF
CDR3nt: TGTGCCAGCAGCTTAGCGGCGGGGGTTACCTACGAGCAGTACTTC

j_gene: TRBJ2-7
d_gene: TRBD2
len: 14
abundance: .
v_gene: TRBV5-1
CDR3aa: CASSFGLAGDEQYF
CDR3nt: TGCGCCAGCAGCTTCGGACTAGCGGGAGACGAGCAGTACTTC

j_gene: TRBJ1-1
d_gene: .
len: 13
abundance: .
v_gene: TRBV7-9
CDR3aa: CASSLRVDTEAFF
CDR3nt: TGTGCCAGCAGCTTAAGGGTGGACACTGAAGCTTTCTTT

j_gene: TRBJ2-7
d_gene: .
len: 11
abundance: .
v_gene: TRBV6-5
CDR3aa: CASRVAYEQYF
CDR3nt: TGTGCCAGCAGGGTCGCGTACGAGCAGTACTTC

j_gene: TRBJ1-5
d_gene: .
len: 14
abundance: .
v_gene: TRBV5-4
CDR3aa: CASSLRGDNQPQHF
CDR3nt: TGTGCCAGCAGCTTGCGGGGAGACAATCAGCCCCAGCATTTT

j_gene: TRBJ1-6
d_gene: TRBD1
len: 14
abundance: .
v_gene: TRBV9
CDR3aa: CASNRGQYNSPLHF
CDR3nt: TGTGCCAGCAATAGGGGACAGTATAATTCACCCCTCCACTTT

j_gene: TRBJ2-5
d_gene: TRBD2
len: 15
abundance: .
v_gene: TRBV9
CDR3aa: CASSPRLAGQETQYF
CDR3nt: TGTGCCAGCAGCCCACGCTTAGCGGGCCAAGAGACCCAGTACTTC

j_gene: TRBJ2-1
d_gene: TRBD1
len: 16
abundance: .
v_gene: TRBV4-1
CDR3aa: CASSQDQGQGVNEQFF
CDR3nt: TGCGCCAGCAGCCAAGATCAGGGACAGGGCGTCAATGAGCAGTTCTTC

j_gene: TRBJ2-1
d_gene: .
len: 15
abundance: .
v_gene: TRBV28
CDR3aa: CASTRPGLAYNEQFF
CDR3nt: TGTGCCAGCACCCGCCCGGGGCTAGCGTACAATGAGCAGTTCTTC

j_gene: TRBJ2-4
d_gene: .
len: 13
abundance: .
v_gene: TRBV2
CDR3aa: CASNPGTKNIQYF
CDR3nt: TGTGCCAGCAATCCGGGGACCAAAAACATTCAGTACTTC

j_gene: TRBJ2-1
d_gene: .
len: 13
abundance: .
v_gene: TRBV25-1
CDR3aa: CASSVRASYEQFF
CDR3nt: TGTGCCAGCAGTGTACGAGCGTCTTATGAGCAGTTCTTC

j_gene: TRBJ1-5
d_gene: .
len: 13
abundance: .
v_gene: TRBV28
CDR3aa: CATGGPSNQPQHF
CDR3nt: TGTGCCACGGGAGGGCCCAGCAATCAGCCCCAGCATTTT

j_gene: TRBJ1-2
d_gene: .
len: 15
abundance: .
v_gene: TRBV6-1
CDR3aa: CASSERGTRNYGYTF
CDR3nt: TGTGCCAGCAGTGAAAGGGGGACAAGGAACTATGGCTACACCTTC

j_gene: TRBJ2-2
d_gene: .
len: 15
abundance: once
v_gene: TRBV4-3
CDR3aa: CASSQYPTGGGELFF
CDR3nt: TGCGCCAGCAGCCAATACCCTACTGGGGGCGGGGAGCTGTTTTTT

j_gene: TRBJ1-5
d_gene: .
len: 13
abundance: .
v_gene: TRBV6-6
CDR3aa: CASSSEEGQPQHF
CDR3nt: TGTGCCAGCAGTTCAGAGGAGGGGCAGCCCCAGCATTTT

j_gene: TRBJ1-3
d_gene: .
len: 14
abundance: .
v_gene: TRBV9
CDR3aa: CASSKGGTGNTIYF
CDR3nt: TGTGCCAGCAGCAAAGGGGGGACTGGAAACACCATATATTTT

j_gene: TRBJ2-1
d_gene: TRBD1
len: 16
abundance: .
v_gene: TRBV13
CDR3aa: CASSLDRGTGLNEQFF
CDR3nt: TGTGCCAGCAGCTTAGATCGTGGGACAGGGCTCAATGAGCAGTTCTTC

j_gene: TRBJ2-2
d_gene: TRBD1
len: 13
abundance: .
v_gene: TRBV19
CDR3aa: CASTRDRSGELFF
CDR3nt: TGTGCCAGTACTCGGGACAGGAGCGGGGAGCTGTTTTTT

j_gene: TRBJ1-2
d_gene: .
len: 13
abundance: .
v_gene: TRBV13
CDR3aa: CASSFGGGEGYTF
CDR3nt: TGTGCCAGCAGCTTCGGGGGGGGCGAGGGCTACACCTTC

j_gene: TRBJ2-1
d_gene: TRBD2
len: 16
abundance: .
v_gene: TRBV7-8
CDR3aa: CANGGSRLAGYNEQFF
CDR3nt: TGTGCCAACGGGGGTTCTCGACTAGCGGGGTACAATGAGCAGTTCTTC

j_gene: TRBJ2-5
d_gene: TRBD2
len: 15
abundance: .
v_gene: TRBV5-6
CDR3aa: CASSSRSGSWETQYF
CDR3nt: TGTGCCAGCAGTAGCCGGAGCGGGAGTTGGGAGACCCAGTACTTC

j_gene: TRBJ1-6
d_gene: TRBD1
len: 14
abundance: .
v_gene: TRBV7-2
CDR3aa: CASSLDRGRSPLHF
CDR3nt: TGTGCCAGCAGCTTGGACAGGGGGCGTTCACCCCTCCACTTT

j_gene: TRBJ2-7
d_gene: .
len: 14
abundance: .
v_gene: TRBV27
CDR3aa: CASSSETTSYEQYF
CDR3nt: TGTGCCAGCAGTTCCGAGACCACTTCCTACGAGCAGTACTTC

j_gene: TRBJ2-7
d_gene: .
len: 13
abundance: .
v_gene: TRBV7-3
CDR3aa: CASSLTADLEQYF
CDR3nt: TGTGCCAGCAGCTTAACTGCGGATCTCGAGCAGTACTTC

j_gene: TRBJ1-2
d_gene: .
len: 13
abundance: .
v_gene: TRBV6-5
CDR3aa: CASRYISDYGYTF
CDR3nt: TGTGCCAGCAGATATATATCGGACTATGGCTACACCTTC

j_gene: TRBJ1-2
d_gene: TRBD1
len: 15
abundance: .
v_gene: TRBV4-3
CDR3aa: CASSPRQGTNYGYTF
CDR3nt: TGCGCCAGCAGCCCCAGACAGGGGACGAACTATGGCTACACCTTC

j_gene: TRBJ2-7
d_gene: TRBD1
len: 14
abundance: .
v_gene: TRBV13
CDR3aa: CASSLTGGQYEQYF
CDR3nt: TGTGCCAGCAGCTTAACAGGGGGCCAATACGAGCAGTACTTC

j_gene: TRBJ2-5
d_gene: .
len: 13
abundance: .
v_gene: TRBV6-5
CDR3aa: CASSPALQETQYF
CDR3nt: TGTGCCAGCAGTCCCGCGTTACAAGAGACCCAGTACTTC

j_gene: TRBJ1-6
d_gene: TRBD1
len: 15
abundance: .
v_gene: TRBV13
CDR3aa: CASSLGWQGDSPLHF
CDR3nt: TGTGCCAGCAGCTTAGGTTGGCAGGGGGATTCACCCCTCCACTTT

j_gene: TRBJ2-1
d_gene: .
len: 14
abundance: .
v_gene: TRBV27
CDR3aa: CASSSGARLNEQFF
CDR3nt: TGTGCCAGCAGTTCCGGGGCACGTTTAAATGAGCAGTTCTTC

j_gene: TRBJ2-1
d_gene: TRBD2
len: 15
abundance: .
v_gene: TRBV18
CDR3aa: CASSPRASGNNEQFF
CDR3nt: TGTGCCAGCTCACCACGGGCTAGCGGTAACAATGAGCAGTTCTTC

j_gene: TRBJ2-5
d_gene: TRBD1
len: 16
abundance: .
v_gene: TRBV13
CDR3aa: CASSLGVQGFEETQYF
CDR3nt: TGTGCCAGCAGCTTAGGCGTACAGGGGTTTGAGGAGACCCAGTACTTC

j_gene: TRBJ2-1
d_gene: .
len: 12
abundance: .
v_gene: TRBV7-3
CDR3aa: CASSSLRNEQFF
CDR3nt: TGTGCCAGCAGCAGTTTGCGCAATGAGCAGTTCTTC

j_gene: TRBJ2-1
d_gene: TRBD1
len: 15
abundance: .
v_gene: TRBV7-7
CDR3aa: CASSPSGQGYTEQFF
CDR3nt: TGTGCCAGCAGTCCCTCGGGACAGGGGTATACGGAGCAGTTCTTC

j_gene: TRBJ1-2
d_gene: .
len: 15
abundance: once
v_gene: TRBV5-8
CDR3aa: CASSLGQGTLYGYTF
CDR3nt: TGTGCCAGCAGCTTGGGGCAGGGGACTCTCTATGGCTACACCTTC

j_gene: TRBJ2-7
d_gene: .
len: 12
abundance: .
v_gene: TRBV10-3
CDR3aa: CAISERGYEQYF
CDR3nt: TGTGCCATCAGTGAGAGGGGTTACGAGCAGTACTTC

j_gene: TRBJ2-3
d_gene: .
len: 15
abundance: .
v_gene: TRBV11-3
CDR3aa: CASSTRDGNTDTQYF
CDR3nt: TGTGCCAGCAGCACCCGGGACGGGAACACAGATACGCAGTATTTT

j_gene: TRBJ1-2
d_gene: .
len: 13
abundance: .
v_gene: TRBV5-1
CDR3aa: CASGLSEDYGYTF
CDR3nt: TGCGCCAGCGGCCTCTCGGAGGACTATGGCTACACCTTC

j_gene: TRBJ2-6
d_gene: .
len: 15
abundance: .
v_gene: TRBV11-2
CDR3aa: CASSLGLSGANVLTF
CDR3nt: TGTGCCAGCAGCTTAGGGTTGTCTGGGGCCAACGTCCTGACTTTC

j_gene: TRBJ2-3
d_gene: .
len: 14
abundance: .
v_gene: TRBV11-2
CDR3aa: CASSDGSFTDTQYF
CDR3nt: TGTGCCAGCAGCGACGGAAGTTTCACAGATACGCAGTATTTT

j_gene: TRBJ2-7
d_gene: .
len: 16
abundance: .
v_gene: TRBV28
CDR3aa: CASSHDSGGLPYEQYF
CDR3nt: TGTGCCAGCAGCCACGATAGCGGCGGGTTGCCCTACGAGCAGTACTTC

j_gene: TRBJ1-3
d_gene: .
len: 14
abundance: once
v_gene: TRBV10-2
CDR3aa: CASSPASSGNTIYF
CDR3nt: TGCGCCAGCAGTCCAGCTTCCTCTGGAAACACCATATATTTT